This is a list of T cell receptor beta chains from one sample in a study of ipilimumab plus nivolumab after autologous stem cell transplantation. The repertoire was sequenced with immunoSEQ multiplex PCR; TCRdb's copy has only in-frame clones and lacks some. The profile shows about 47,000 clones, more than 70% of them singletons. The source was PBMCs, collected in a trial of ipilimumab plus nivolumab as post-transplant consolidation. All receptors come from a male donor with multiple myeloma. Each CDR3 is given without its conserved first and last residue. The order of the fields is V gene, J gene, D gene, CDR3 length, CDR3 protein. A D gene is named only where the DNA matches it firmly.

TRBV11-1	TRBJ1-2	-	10	ASSSTEQGYT
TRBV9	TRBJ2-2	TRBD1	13	ASSVLDRVSGELF
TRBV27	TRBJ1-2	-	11	ASRPTSGDGYT
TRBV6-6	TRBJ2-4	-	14	ASTKGGGSSKNIQY
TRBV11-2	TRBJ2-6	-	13	ASSRRFSGANVLT
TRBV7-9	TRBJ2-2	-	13	ASSSLRGRPGELF
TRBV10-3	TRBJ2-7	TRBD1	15	AISEWDRGDKAYEQY
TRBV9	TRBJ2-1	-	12	ASSPATGRHEQF
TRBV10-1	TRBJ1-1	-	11	ASRRTLNTEAF
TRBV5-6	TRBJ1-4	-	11	ASHRGYGEKLF
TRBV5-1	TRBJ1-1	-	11	ASREGLETEAF
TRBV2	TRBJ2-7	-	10	ASRDESYEQY
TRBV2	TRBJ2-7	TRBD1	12	ASSAGQITYEQY
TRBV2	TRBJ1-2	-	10	ASSLGNYGYT
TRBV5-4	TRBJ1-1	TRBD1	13	ASSLGGTGNTEAF
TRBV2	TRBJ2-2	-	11	ATLYSRAGELF
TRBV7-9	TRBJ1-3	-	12	ASSLAGPGNTIY
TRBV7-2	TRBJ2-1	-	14	ASSGIGLELRNEQF
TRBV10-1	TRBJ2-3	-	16	ASSESHNSGASTDTQY
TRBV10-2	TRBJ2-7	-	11	ASSEQAPYEQY
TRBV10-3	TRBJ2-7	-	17	AISTRAIGWASSYYEQY
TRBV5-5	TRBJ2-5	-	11	ASSFGDKETQY
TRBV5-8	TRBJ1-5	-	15	ASSPAHRTDSNQPQH
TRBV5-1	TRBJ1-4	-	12	ASSPGRSNEKLF
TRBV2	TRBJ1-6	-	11	ASATATGSPLH
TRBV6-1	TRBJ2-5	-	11	ASSQAYQETQY
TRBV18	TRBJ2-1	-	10	ASSRDGNEQF